This paragraph reports one TCR beta chain. Antigen: not known. From the RACE reads, TCRdb called clonotypes with MiXCR, one entry per CDR3 protein. In the table there are some 180,000 distinct CDR3 sequences, approximately 20% of which are singletons. The sample originates from a study of human T cells and chemical hapten exposure. Study outcomes and limitations: Donors had alopecia, so their immune response may differ from healthy people's.

The CDR3 covers 13 residues. Between the trimmed V and J ends, which lost 1 base and 5 bases, there was a span of 6 bases. Germline CDR1 reads KGHSH; CDR2 reads LQKENI. Time point in this sample: patch test 1, 2 weeks after DPC sensitization. The treatment: therapeutic diphenylcyclopropenone sensitization with weekly scalp DPC. The receptor was derived from a woman between 50 and 59 years old with alopecia areata. Some clones in this sample may be carry-over from other donors' samples. This rearrangement joins TRBV18 to TRBJ1-5; D not resolved. The sample was whole blood, taken in connection with sensitization to the hapten diphenylcyclopropenone (DPC). In DNA form, the CDR3 reads TGTGCCAGCTCACCACAAGCTTATCAGCCCCAGCATTTT. This gives the protein CASSPQAYQPQHF. The whole variable domain, filled in from reference TRBV18 and TRBJ1-5, reads NAGVMQNPRHLVRRRGQEARLRCSPMKGHSHVYWYRQLPEEGLKFMVYLQKENIIDESGMPKERFSAEFPKEGPSILRIQQVVRGDSAAYFCASSPQAYQPQHFGDGTRLSIL.